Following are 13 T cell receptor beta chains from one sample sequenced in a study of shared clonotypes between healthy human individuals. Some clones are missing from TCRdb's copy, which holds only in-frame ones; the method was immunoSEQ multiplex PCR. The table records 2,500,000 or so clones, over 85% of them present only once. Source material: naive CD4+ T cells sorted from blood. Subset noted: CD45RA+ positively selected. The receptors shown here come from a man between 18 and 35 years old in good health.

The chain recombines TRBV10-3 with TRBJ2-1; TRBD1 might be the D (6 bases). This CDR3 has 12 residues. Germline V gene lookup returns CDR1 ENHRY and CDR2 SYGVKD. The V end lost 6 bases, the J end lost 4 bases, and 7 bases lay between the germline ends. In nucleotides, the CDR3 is TGTGCCATCAGCGGACAGTACAATGAGCAGTTCTTC. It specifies CAISGQYNEQFF.

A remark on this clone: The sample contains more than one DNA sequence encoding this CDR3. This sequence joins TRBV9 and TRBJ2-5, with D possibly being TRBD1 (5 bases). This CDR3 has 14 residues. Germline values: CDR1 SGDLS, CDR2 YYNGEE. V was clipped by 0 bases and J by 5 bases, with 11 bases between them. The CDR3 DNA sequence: TGTGCCAGCAGCGTAGATAGGGGTGGGGAGACCCAGTACTTC. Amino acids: CASSVDRGGETQYF.

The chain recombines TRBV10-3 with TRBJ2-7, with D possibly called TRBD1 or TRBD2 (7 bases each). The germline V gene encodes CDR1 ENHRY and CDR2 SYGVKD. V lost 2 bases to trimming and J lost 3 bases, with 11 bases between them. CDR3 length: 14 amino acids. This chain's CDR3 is CAISEKRDSYEQYF. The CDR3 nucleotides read TGTGCCATCAGTGAGAAGCGGGACAGCTACGAGCAGTACTTC.

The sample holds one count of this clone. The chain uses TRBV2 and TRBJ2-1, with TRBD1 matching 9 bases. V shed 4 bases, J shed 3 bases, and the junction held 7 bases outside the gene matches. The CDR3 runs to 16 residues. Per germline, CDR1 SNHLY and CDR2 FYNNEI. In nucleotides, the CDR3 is TGTGCCAGCAGTGTTCACAGGGGGCCAAGCTACAATGAGCAGTTCTTC. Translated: CASSVHRGPSYNEQFF.

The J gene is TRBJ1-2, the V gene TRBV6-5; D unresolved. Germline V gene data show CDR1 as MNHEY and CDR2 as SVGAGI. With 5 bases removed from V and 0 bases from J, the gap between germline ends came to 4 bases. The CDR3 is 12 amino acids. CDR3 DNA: TGTGCCAGCAGTCGGGCTAACTATGGCTACACCTTC. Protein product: CASSRANYGYTF.

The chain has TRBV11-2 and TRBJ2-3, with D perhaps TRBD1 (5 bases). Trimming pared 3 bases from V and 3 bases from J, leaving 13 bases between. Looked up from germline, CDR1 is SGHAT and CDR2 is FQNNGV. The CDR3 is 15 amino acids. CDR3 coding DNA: TGTGCCAGCAGCTTTAAAGGGGATGGTACAGATACGCAGTATTTT. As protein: CASSFKGDGTDTQYF.

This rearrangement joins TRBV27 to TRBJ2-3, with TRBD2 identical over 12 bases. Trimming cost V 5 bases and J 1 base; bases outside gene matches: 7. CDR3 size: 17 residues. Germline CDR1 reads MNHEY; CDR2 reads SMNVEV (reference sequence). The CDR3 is CASSRLAGAPRTDTQYF. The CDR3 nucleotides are TGTGCCAGCAGTCGACTAGCGGGAGCCCCCCGCACAGATACGCAGTATTTT.

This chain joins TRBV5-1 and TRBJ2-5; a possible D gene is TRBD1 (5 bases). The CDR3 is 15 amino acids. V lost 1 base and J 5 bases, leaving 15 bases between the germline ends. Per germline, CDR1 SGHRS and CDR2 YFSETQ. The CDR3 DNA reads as TGCGCCAGCAGCTTGTTGGCAGGGCAAGGGGAGACCCAGTACTTC. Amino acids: CASSLLAGQGETQYF.

As DNA, the CDR3 is TGTGCCAGCAGCTTAGGATCAGGGGCCCTCCTCCACTTT. As protein: CASSLGSGALLHF. J is TRBJ1-6 and V is TRBV7-9; D is perhaps TRBD1 (6 bases). The V end lost 1 base, the J end lost 15 bases, and 13 bases lay between the germline ends. Germline CDR1 and CDR2: SEHNR and FQNEAQ (reference sequence). CDR3 length: 13 residues.

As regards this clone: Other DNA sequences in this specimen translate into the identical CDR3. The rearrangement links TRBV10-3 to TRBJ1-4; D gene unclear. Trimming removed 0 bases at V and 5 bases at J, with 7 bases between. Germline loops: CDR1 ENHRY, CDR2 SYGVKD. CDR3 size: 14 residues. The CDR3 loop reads CAISESRGNEKLFF. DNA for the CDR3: TGTGCCATCAGTGAGTCTCGAGGGAATGAAAAACTGTTTTTT.

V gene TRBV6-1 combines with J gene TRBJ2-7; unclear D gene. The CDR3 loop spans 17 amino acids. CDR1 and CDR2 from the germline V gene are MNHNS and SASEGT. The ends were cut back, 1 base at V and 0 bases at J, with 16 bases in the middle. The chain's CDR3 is CASSEVLTAYASYEQYF. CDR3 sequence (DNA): TGTGCCAGCAGTGAAGTTTTAACAGCATACGCCTCCTACGAGCAGTACTTC.

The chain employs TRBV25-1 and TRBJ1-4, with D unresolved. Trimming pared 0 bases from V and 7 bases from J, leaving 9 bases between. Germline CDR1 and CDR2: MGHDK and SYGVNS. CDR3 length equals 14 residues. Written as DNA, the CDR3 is TGTGCCAGCAGTGAATATGGGCGGGCTGAAAAACTGTTTTTT. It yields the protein CASSEYGRAEKLFF.

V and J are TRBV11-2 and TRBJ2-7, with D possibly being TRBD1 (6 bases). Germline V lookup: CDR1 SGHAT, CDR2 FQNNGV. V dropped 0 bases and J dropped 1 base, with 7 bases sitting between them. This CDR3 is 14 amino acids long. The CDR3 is CASSLEGQSYEQYF. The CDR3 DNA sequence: TGTGCCAGCAGCTTAGAAGGACAGTCCTACGAGCAGTACTTC. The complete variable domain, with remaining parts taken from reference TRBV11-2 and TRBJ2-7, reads EAGVAQSPRYKIIEKRQSVAFWCNPISGHATLYWYQQILGQGPKLLIQFQNNGVVDDSQLPKDRFSAERLKGVDSTLKIQPAKLEDSAVYLCASSLEGQSYEQYFGPGTRLTVT.